The 8 T cell receptor beta chains below come from one sample, sequenced in a study of CD4 T cells in relation to SARS-CoV-2 and coronaviruses. Profiling relied on immunoSEQ multiplex PCR, and the TCRdb table lists in-frame clones only, not all of them. In the table there are 15,000 to 20,000 clones, approximately 78% of which are singletons. Unexposed donor CD4+ T cells date from about 2011-2018, before the COVID-19 pandemic. CD4+ T cells were isolated from the cells after more than nine days of culture. No antigen has been assigned to these receptors. The specimen was CD4+ T cells from PBMCs, cultured in vitro. Every receptor here comes from a human donor in good health.

J is TRBJ2-7 and V is TRBV28, with D tentatively TRBD1 or TRBD2 (6 bases each). Germline lookup yields CDR1 MDHEN and CDR2 SYDVKM. The germline V and J ends were trimmed by 7 bases and 0 bases, with 10 bases remaining between them. The CDR3 is 13 residues long. CDR3 residues: CASTGDISYEQYF. CDR3 sequence (DNA): TGTGCCAGCACGGGGGACATCTCCTACGAGCAGTACTTC.

This rearrangement joins TRBV20-1 to TRBJ2-1, with D perhaps matching TRBD1 or TRBD2 (5 bases each). V lost 3 bases to trimming and J lost 4 bases, with 13 bases between them. The CDR3 totals 14 residues. The germline V gene encodes CDR1 DFQATT and CDR2 SNEGSKA (reference sequence). DNA for the CDR3: TGCAGTGCTAGTCCGCCAGGGAGATACAATGAGCAGTTCTTC. Translating gives CSASPPGRYNEQFF.

The chain employs TRBV5-5 and TRBJ1-1; a possible D gene is TRBD1 (5 bases). Looked up from germline, CDR1 is SGHKS and CDR2 is YYEKEE (reference sequence). The CDR3 consists of 14 residues. V was clipped by 4 bases and J by 0 bases, with 10 bases between them. CDR3 DNA: TGTGCCAGCAGCATCGGGACGGTGAACACTGAAGCTTTCTTT. As protein: CASSIGTVNTEAFF.

The chain uses TRBV7-9 and TRBJ2-5; 7 bases are shared with TRBD2. The ends lost 5 bases at V and 5 bases at J; junction bases unmatched: 8. Germline assignment: CDR1 SEHNR and CDR2 FQNEAQ (reference sequence). The CDR3 has 14 residues. The CDR3 protein is CASSPGGREETQYF. DNA for the CDR3: TGTGCCAGCAGCCCAGGAGGGAGGGAGGAGACCCAGTACTTC.

The chain links TRBV2 to TRBJ2-2; TRBD1 matches 7 bases. The germline CDR1 and CDR2 sequences are SNHLY and FYNNEI. This CDR3 contains 15 residues. The junction had 1 base not matched to a gene; V was cut back by 0 bases and J by 3 bases. CDR3 loop: CASSEAGQYTGELFF. CDR3 bases: TGTGCCAGCAGTGAAGCGGGACAGTACACCGGGGAGCTGTTTTTT.

The rearrangement uses TRBV6-1 and TRBJ2-1; D remains ambiguous. The ends were cut back, 3 bases at V and 4 bases at J, with 10 bases in the middle. CDR1 and CDR2 from the germline V gene are MNHNS and SASEGT. The CDR3 totals 14 residues. Written as DNA, the CDR3 is TGTGCCAGCAGTGAGGCGGCATCTTACAATGAGCAGTTCTTC. It is translated as CASSEAASYNEQFF.

The chain employs TRBV18 and TRBJ2-2; no clear D. Germline values: CDR1 KGHSH, CDR2 LQKENI. The CDR3 runs 14 residues. Trimming stripped 2 bases from V and 5 bases from J, with 9 bases between. CDR3 nucleotides: TGTGCCAGCTCACCAAGGACCCTTACCGGGGAGCTGTTTTTT. Its translation is CASSPRTLTGELFF.

On this clone: The junction does not match germline at one end; this may be a read error. This chain joins TRBV5-1 and TRBJ2-7; D unresolved. Germline V gene lookup returns CDR1 SGHRS and CDR2 YFSETQ. There are 13 residues in the CDR3. Here the CDR3 reads CASSSRYSYEQYF. DNA for the CDR3: TGCGCCAGCAGCTCCAGGTACTCCTACGAGCAGTATTTC.